This record concerns one T cell receptor (beta chain) sequence. What this receptor recognizes is not known. No clone much larger than this one lies a single base away; base qualities are absent. The record originates from a study of shared clonotypes between healthy human individuals (dated by TCRdb to the early 2020s). In terms of the full investigation: The cohort comprised two women and a few men aged 18 to 49 years. The study deeply sequenced blood TCR repertoires of about 5 healthy adults to estimate repertoire size and the extent of clonotype sharing between individuals. To increase sequencing depth and limit assay-specific biases, TCR repertoire library preparation and sequencing were carried out by different laboratories using diverse techniques. Between about 0.9 and 8.9 billion PBMCs per donor were obtained by leukapheresis. Per donor, three plates each were used for CD4 naive and CD4 memory, two for CD8 naive, and one for CD8 memory.

The CDR3 covers 12 residues, taking in both the cysteine and the phenylalanine. CDR3 DNA is the only sequence kept; it has 36 bases, read in frame from the first base. From the germline V gene (reference sequence), CDR1 is LNHDA and CDR2 is SQIVND. The germline ends are 10 bases apart after V is trimmed by 4 bases and J by 7 bases. Beyond this particular receptor, the publication reports: The small number of donors limited the genetic and exposure-history diversity represented. Across four donors, approximately 4.9% of naive CD4, 3% to 4% of naive CD8, approximately 2.5% of memory CD4, and 0.4% of memory CD8 clonotypes were shared. Rarefaction of sorted-subset datasets indicated incomplete sequencing despite the large sequencing depth. Clonotypes shared by all four sorted-subset donors showed higher generation probabilities than non-shared clonotypes. Pairwise subsampling led to the expectation that sequencing depth would affect the degree of clonotype sharing among donors. Larger estimated clonotype richness was generally found for naive subsets than for memory subsets. Sampling was restricted to blood, and TCR repertoires in tissue are likely to differ from TCR repertoires in blood.

TCR CDR3 regions were amplified from genomic DNA by multiplex PCR using the deep immunoSEQ assay. Extracted genomic DNA from each cell subset was spread evenly across all wells of several immunoSEQ 96-well plates, with each plate serving as a replicate. Each replicate PCR for sorted subsets received around 200 ng genomic DNA, equal to tens of thousands of T cell genomes. Purified libraries were measured with a Qubit 3.0 fluorometer, size-checked on a Bioanalyzer 2100, and measured again with the KAPA Library Quantification kit. A separate single-read 150-cycle Illumina NextSeq 550 flow cell was used to sequence each immunoSEQ 96-well plate. As for the original processing: Because the immunoSEQ output included only junctional sequences and no quality scores, the filtering could not be the same as the filtering used for full-length reads. To assign V/J genes and CDR3, sequences were annotated using PyIR, a Python wrapper for IgBLAST v1.9, with IMGT germline references. Reads were removed for weak V/J assignments (E-value above 1e-6), missing CDR3, stop codons, out-of-frame junctions, or ambiguous translated residues. V3J clonotypes were defined by identical inferred V gene, J gene, and CDR3 amino acid sequence. Percentage overlap between repertoires was computed as shared unique clonotypes divided by the size of the smaller repertoire. Richness of each repertoire was evaluated using RTK rarefaction, the Chao1 estimator, and Recon v2.1 estimates of unobserved clonotypes. Generation probabilities for all TCRbeta clonotypes obtained by the gDNA method from a handful of donors were computed using OLGA. Held by TCRdb, this immuneACCESS table contains in-frame sequences only and omits some clones. Under half of the omission traces to an unresolved V gene where checked; the cause of the rest is unknown. V and J calls and clone size are copied from that table; D and trimming were computed from the DNA. The sample table holds about 750,000 clones, of which 85% to 95% were seen once. Approximately 25% of the sample comes from the top ten.

CD8 naive samples were CD45RO-negative cells positively selected for CCR7, giving a CD45RA+CCR7+ population that excluded TemRA cells. Healthy HIV-negative adults with no recently reported acute infections or vaccinations were included as donors. Every donor was a Caucasian adult residing in Nashville, Tennessee, USA. Blood was obtained by leukapheresis, after which PBMCs were separated by Ficoll-Histopaque density gradient centrifugation and cryopreserved in liquid nitrogen vapor phase. Analytical flow cytometry was used to check the purity and quantity of every magnetically sorted T cell population. Each sorted fraction had its genomic DNA isolated and then quantified by UV absorbance on a Nanodrop 2000c.

The sample consisted of naive CD8+ T cells sorted from blood. The sample's cell subset or site label, in plain terms: CD45RA+CCR7+. The clonotype comes from a man under 40 in good health. This chain is built from TRBV19 and TRBJ1-1, with no confidently assigned D gene. The bases are TGTGCCAGTAGTAAGCGACGGTTTGAAGCTTTCTTT. Translated, this is CASSKRRFEAFF.